The 23 T cell receptor beta chains below all came from one sample that was sequenced in a study of blood T cells in healthy people across ages. Then a second PCR, running roughly 7 to 12 cycles, was carried out with a sample-barcoded 5' primer and a J-beta primer mix. TCRdb fed the 5' RACE reads into MiXCR, producing one record per CDR3 protein. The sample carries roughly 1,500,000 distinct CDR3 sequences, roughly 40% recorded once. The sample comprised blood. The receptors were sampled from a woman younger than 35 in good health.

This clonotype was found a few times. The chain couples TRBV15 to TRBJ2-2; D unresolved. CDR3 length: 14 amino acids. Germline V gene data show CDR1 as LNHNV and CDR2 as YYDKDF (reference sequence). V dropped 1 base and J dropped 1 base, with 4 bases sitting between them. The CDR3 nucleotides read TGTGCCACCAGCAGAGGAGGGAACACCGGGGAGCTGTTTTTT. It yields the protein CATSRGGNTGELFF.

This clonotype was seen only a few times. The chain joins TRBV20-1 to TRBJ2-5, with TRBD2 matching over 13 bases. CDR3 size: 16 residues. Looked up from germline, CDR1 is DFQATT and CDR2 is SNEGSKA (reference sequence). The junction had 8 bases not matched to a gene; V was cut back by 6 bases and J by 1 base. Written as DNA, the CDR3 is TGCAGTGCCCTTGGGACTAGCGGGGACTTCCAAGAGACCCAGTACTTC. Amino acid sequence: CSALGTSGDFQETQYF.

The chain uses TRBV12-3 or TRBV12-4 and TRBJ1-6, with D hard to call. V was trimmed by 6 bases and J by 5 bases, leaving 11 bases between them. The CDR3 totals 14 residues. This CDR3 is CASSPRNNNSPLHF. The DNA of the CDR3 is TGTGCCAGCAGCCCCAGAAATAATAATTCACCCCTCCACTTT.

The V call is TRBV3-1, the J call TRBJ1-2, with D perhaps matching TRBD1 (6 bases). Germline V gives CDR1 LGHDT, CDR2 YNNKEL (reference sequence). V lost 11 bases and J lost 7, with 14 bases in between. The CDR3 totals 11 residues. This chain's CDR3 is CAAGVGSGYTF. CDR3 DNA: TGTGCCGCAGGGGTAGGATCTGGCTACACCTTC.

This clonotype appeared a few times. This chain uses TRBV5-1 with TRBJ2-3, with 7 bases identical to TRBD1. Unmatched junction bases numbered 8, after V lost 2 bases and J lost 2 bases. CDR3 length: 16 amino acids. Looked up from germline, CDR1 is SGHRS and CDR2 is YFSETQ. The CDR3 DNA reads TGCGCCAGCAGCTTTCAAACAGGGGCTACCACAGATACGCAGTATTTT. It specifies CASSFQTGATTDTQYF.

In this sample, this clonotype turned up a few times. V usage is TRBV15 and J usage is TRBJ1-5; no reliable D call. The germline CDR1 and CDR2 sequences are LNHNV and YYDKDF (reference sequence). The CDR3 runs 12 residues. Trimming took 5 bases from V and 9 from J, leaving 11 bases between them. The CDR3 sequence is CATSPQIGPQHF. The CDR3 DNA sequence: TGTGCCACCAGCCCTCAGATCGGGCCCCAGCATTTT.

This clonotype was found a few times. The rearrangement links TRBV9 to TRBJ2-3; tentative D call: TRBD2 (6 bases). This CDR3 has 15 amino acids. Trimming shortened V by 8 bases and J by 1 base, and 17 bases separated the two germline ends. Germline V lookup: CDR1 SGDLS, CDR2 YYNGEE. Here the CDR3 DNA reads TGTGCCAGTGCGGGGTCCACGGGCGGCACAGATACGCAGTATTTT. Protein: CASAGSTGGTDTQYF.

The rearrangement links TRBV29-1 to TRBJ2-5; D call uncertain. V lost 7 bases, J lost 5 bases, and 11 bases lay in between. The CDR3 has 11 amino acids. Germline V lookup: CDR1 SQVTM, CDR2 ANQGSEA. The CDR3 DNA follows: TGCAGCGAAACGCAGGATGAGACCCAGTACTTC. It specifies CSETQDETQYF.

About this clonotype itself: Its ends do not fully match the called genes, so a read error is possible. This chain connects TRBV10-3 to TRBJ2-7; D may match TRBD1 or TRBD2 (5 bases each). This CDR3 contains 15 residues. CDR1 is ENHRY and CDR2 is SYGVKD in the germline V gene. This CDR3 is CTISEFGTDSYEQYF. DNA for the CDR3: TGTACCATCAGTGAATTCGGGACGGACTCCTACGAGCAGTACTTC.

This chain links TRBV27 with TRBJ2-7; possibly TRBD2 for D (6 bases). Looked up from germline, CDR1 is MNHEY and CDR2 is SMNVEV (reference sequence). V lost 4 bases and J lost 3, with 16 bases in between. The CDR3 is 15 residues long. The CDR3 region has the DNA TGTGCCAGCAGTTCTCTAGCGTCCCATCGCTACGAGCAGTACTTC. This codes for CASSSLASHRYEQYF.

V usage is TRBV7-2 and J usage is TRBJ2-1, with D possibly TRBD2 on 7 matching bases. The germline CDR1 and CDR2 sequences are SGHTA and FQGNSA. V lost 5 bases to trimming and J lost 10 bases, with 24 bases between them. The CDR3 has 16 amino acids. In nucleotides, the CDR3 is TGTGCCAGCAGCCGCCGGGGGGCGTTGTCCCCTGAGGAGCAGTTCTTC. This translates into CASSRRGALSPEEQFF.

The V and J genes are TRBV27 and TRBJ2-7; D is perhaps TRBD1 (6 bases). The CDR3 loop spans 17 amino acids. The V and J ends lost 2 bases and 2 bases respectively, with 19 bases between them. From germline, CDR1 is MNHEY and CDR2 SMNVEV (reference sequence). CDR3 nucleotides: TGTGCCAGCAGTTTAGATGCCCCTGGGGGCTTTACCTACGAGCAGTACTTC. Amino acids: CASSLDAPGGFTYEQYF.

V usage is TRBV5-1 and J usage is TRBJ2-1; 12 nucleotides align to TRBD1. Germline CDR1 SGHRS, CDR2 YFSETQ. The ends lost 2 bases at V and 8 bases at J; junction bases unmatched: 5. The CDR3 extends over 15 amino acids. DNA for the CDR3: TGCGCCAGCAGCTTCCGGGACAGGGGGCTCGATGAGCAGTTCTTC. This codes for CASSFRDRGLDEQFF.

V gene TRBV27 combines with J gene TRBJ1-1; 9 positions match TRBD1. Losses at the gene ends were 5 bases for V and 4 bases for J; bases not matched to a gene: 5. The CDR3 runs to 14 residues. Germline lookup yields CDR1 MNHEY and CDR2 SMNVEV (reference sequence). The CDR3 DNA reads TGTGCCAGCAGTATGAGACAGGGGGGCACTGAAGCTTTCTTT. Its protein product is CASSMRQGGTEAFF.

As to this clonotype: One end of the junction is discordant with germline, which a read error may explain. This chain connects TRBV7-9 to TRBJ2-3, with 8 positions matching TRBD2. CDR1 and CDR2 from the germline V gene are SEHNR and FQNEAQ (reference sequence). The CDR3 is made up of 15 amino acids. This chain's CDR3 is CANSLGTSSTDTQYF. The DNA for the CDR3 is TGTGCCAACAGCCTAGGGACTAGTAGCACAGATACGCAGTATTTT.

This clonotype showed up just a few times. V and J are TRBV5-1 and TRBJ2-7; TRBD1 agrees at 8 bases. The V gene end was trimmed by 5 bases and the J gene end by 3 bases; junction bases not matched to a gene: 4. Germline CDR1 SGHRS, CDR2 YFSETQ. This CDR3 has 13 residues. The CDR3 region has the DNA TGCGCCAGCAGACGACAGGGGATCTACGAGCAGTACTTC. Its protein product is CASRRQGIYEQYF.

CDR3 in amino acids: CASSLWSRGEQYF. CDR3 in DNA: TGTGCCAGCAGCTTGTGGTCCCGCGGAGAGCAGTACTTC. The chain links TRBV5-6 to TRBJ2-5; D gene ambiguous. V was cut by 1 base and J by 11 bases, with 15 bases left in between. There are 13 residues in the CDR3. Germline loops: CDR1 SGHDT, CDR2 YYEEEE.

V and J are TRBV20-1 and TRBJ1-5; TRBD1 might be the D (5 bases). Germline values: CDR1 DFQATT, CDR2 SNEGSKA (reference sequence). The CDR3 is 12 amino acids. With 7 bases removed from V and 7 bases from J, the gap between germline ends came to 14 bases. Written as DNA, the CDR3 is TGCAGTGGGGGGGTAAGCGGCCAGCCCCAGCATTTT. It is translated as CSGGVSGQPQHF.

The CDR3 region is CASSGRRGFTDTQYF. CDR3 bases: TGTGCCAGCAGCGGCCGTAGGGGTTTCACAGATACGCAGTATTTT. The chain links TRBV9 to TRBJ2-3; perhaps TRBD1 as D (5 bases). The CDR3 length is 15 residues. V dropped 3 bases and J dropped 2 bases, with 13 bases sitting between them. Germline CDR1 reads SGDLS; CDR2 reads YYNGEE.

This clonotype was detected a few times. The CDR3 coding sequence is TGTGCCAGCAGCTCCCTGGGCGAGGCCACAGATACGCAGTATTTT. It yields the protein CASSSLGEATDTQYF. This rearrangement joins TRBV7-2 to TRBJ2-3, with D unclear. Trimming took off 4 bases at V and 2 bases at J, with 13 bases between the two ends. The CDR3 sequence is 15 residues long. Germline V lookup: CDR1 SGHTA, CDR2 FQGNSA. The full variable domain, in which reference TRBV7-2 and TRBJ2-3 provide the parts outside the CDR3, is GAGVSQSPSNKVTEKGKDVELRCDPISGHTALYWYRQSLGQGLEFLIYFQGNSAPDKSGLPSDRFSAERTGGSVSTLTIQRTQQEDSAVYLCASSSLGEATDTQYFGPGTRLTVL.

The V gene is TRBV11-2, the J gene TRBJ2-4, with D hard to call. CDR1 SGHAT and CDR2 FQNNGV come from the germline V gene. The CDR3 has 18 residues. Trimming took off 0 bases at V and 0 bases at J, with 15 bases between the two ends. CDR3 residues: CASSLDIYNTLAKNIQYF. The CDR3 DNA reads TGTGCCAGCAGCTTAGATATTTACAACACTCTAGCCAAAAACATTCAGTACTTC.

This clonotype showed up just a few times. V gene TRBV12-3 or TRBV12-4 combines with J gene TRBJ1-2; no clear D gene. V was shortened by 3 bases and J by 2 bases, with 7 bases between the two germline ends. The CDR3 sequence is 13 residues long. The chain's CDR3 is CASSFSQNYGYTF. As DNA, the CDR3 is TGTGCCAGCAGTTTCTCACAGAACTATGGCTACACCTTC.

Only a few counts were recorded for this clonotype. The chain carries TRBV5-1 and TRBJ2-7; 10 bases match TRBD2. CDR3 length equals 15 residues. Looked up from germline, CDR1 is SGHRS and CDR2 is YFSETQ. V gave up 0 bases and J gave up 4 bases; unmatched junction bases: 4. CDR3 DNA: TGCGCCAGCAGCTTGGCCCCAGCGGGAGGGTACGAGCAGTACTTC. This codes for CASSLAPAGGYEQYF.